These T cell receptor beta chains were read from a single sample in a study of blood T cells in healthy people across ages. TCRdb re-called the 5' RACE reads with MiXCR, one entry per CDR3 protein. The table lists 1.4 million to 1.5 million distinct CDR3 sequences, about 43% of them singletons. The sequenced sample was blood. Every receptor here comes from a woman between 18 and 30 years old in good health. The CDR3 runs from the conserved cysteine through the conserved F or W. Each record gives: D gene, CDR3 length, clone size, V gene, J gene, CDR3 protein, CDR3 DNA. A D gene is named only where the DNA matches it firmly. For some rows the clone size is stated as once, few or many, or as a class when expanded; others skip it.

D: -
length: 15
size: once
V: TRBV3-1
J: TRBJ2-2
CDR3: CASSQDLTPGGELFF
DNA: TGTGCCAGCAGCCAAGATCTCACTCCGGGAGGGGAGCTGTTTTTT

D: -
length: 15
size: -
V: TRBV7-6
J: TRBJ2-7
CDR3: CASSSVGLASYEQYF
DNA: TGTGCCAGCAGCTCCGTGGGACTCGCCTCCTACGAGCAGTACTTC

D: -
length: 16
size: -
V: TRBV6-1
J: TRBJ2-6
CDR3: CASGRTEISGANVLTF
DNA: TGTGCCAGCGGTAGGACAGAAATATCTGGGGCCAACGTCCTGACTTTC

D: TRBD2
length: 13
size: -
V: TRBV2
J: TRBJ2-1
CDR3: CASALAAYNEQFF
DNA: TGTGCCAGCGCCCTAGCGGCCTACAATGAGCAGTTCTTC

D: TRBD1
length: 14
size: -
V: TRBV20-1
J: TRBJ2-7
CDR3: CSANPGTGSYEQYF
DNA: TGCAGTGCTAACCCCGGGACAGGGTCCTACGAGCAGTACTTC

D: TRBD2
length: 16
size: -
V: TRBV7-9
J: TRBJ2-3
CDR3: CASSYGTSGPVDTKYF
DNA: TGTGCCAGCAGCTATGGGACTAGCGGGCCGGTTGATACGAAGTATTTT

D: -
length: 12
size: -
V: TRBV3-1
J: TRBJ1-4
CDR3: CVSSHGKEKLFF
DNA: TGTGTCAGCAGCCACGGAAAGGAAAAACTGTTTTTT

D: -
length: 14
size: -
V: TRBV18
J: TRBJ2-5
CDR3: CASSPLSRDETQYF
DNA: TGTGCCAGCTCACCACTGTCCAGGGATGAGACCCAGTACTTC

D: -
length: 14
size: once
V: TRBV28
J: TRBJ2-7
CDR3: CASSFRRADYEQYF
DNA: TGTGCCAGCAGTTTTCGCAGGGCGGACTACGAGCAGTACTTC

D: -
length: 13
size: -
V: TRBV20-1
J: TRBJ1-1
CDR3: CSAKGKWDTEAFF
DNA: TGCAGTGCTAAAGGGAAGTGGGACACTGAAGCTTTCTTT

D: TRBD2
length: 13
size: few
V: TRBV10-3
J: TRBJ2-4
CDR3: CAISLERGNIQYF
DNA: TGTGCCATCAGTCTGGAGCGGGGTAACATTCAGTACTTC

D: -
length: 14
size: -
V: TRBV6-1
J: TRBJ1-4
CDR3: CASNLQEAQEKLFF
DNA: TGTGCCAGCAATCTACAGGAAGCTCAAGAAAAACTGTTTTTT

D: -
length: 15
size: once
V: TRBV4-1
J: TRBJ1-4
CDR3: CASSQGKGALEKLFF
DNA: TGCGCCAGCAGCCAAGGGAAGGGCGCTCTAGAAAAACTGTTTTTT

D: -
length: 11
size: few
V: TRBV20-1
J: TRBJ1-6
CDR3: CSARAGTPLHF
DNA: TGCAGTGCTAGAGCCGGTACACCCCTCCACTTT

D: -
length: 16
size: -
V: TRBV10-3
J: TRBJ2-3
CDR3: CAISESRGAHPDTQYF
DNA: TGTGCCATCAGTGAGTCCCGGGGGGCGCACCCAGATACGCAGTATTTT

D: -
length: 14
size: few
V: TRBV6-5
J: TRBJ2-1
CDR3: CASSSPGLSNEQFF
DNA: TGTGCCAGCAGTTCCCCCGGACTGTCCAATGAGCAGTTCTTC

D: -
length: 16
size: -
V: TRBV27
J: TRBJ2-5
CDR3: CASSPNSGGGHNEQYF
DNA: TGTGCCAGCAGTCCCAACTCAGGAGGTGGACACAATGAGCAGTACTTC

D: TRBD2
length: 16
size: few
V: TRBV3-1
J: TRBJ2-3
CDR3: CASSQGSGGMTDTQYF
DNA: TGTGCCAGCAGCCAAGGGTCCGGGGGGATGACAGATACGCAGTATTTT

D: -
length: 13
size: -
V: TRBV2
J: TRBJ1-4
CDR3: CASRDVFNEKLFF
DNA: TGTGCCAGCAGGGACGTTTTTAATGAAAAACTGTTTTTT

D: TRBD2
length: 21
size: -
V: TRBV4-1
J: TRBJ2-3
CDR3: CASSHPLRLAGGREPSDTQYF
DNA: TGCGCCAGCAGCCATCCCTTAAGACTAGCGGGGGGACGAGAGCCTTCAGATACGCAGTATTTT

D: TRBD1
length: 14
size: -
V: TRBV6-1
J: TRBJ1-2
CDR3: CASSAGQGVYGYTF
DNA: TGTGCCAGCAGTGCCGGACAGGGAGTCTATGGCTACACCTTC

D: -
length: 14
size: few
V: TRBV20-1
J: TRBJ2-1
CDR3: CSARDASVQWEQFF
DNA: TGCAGTGCTAGAGATGCGTCAGTACAATGGGAGCAGTTCTTC

D: -
length: 14
size: -
V: TRBV7-9
J: TRBJ2-7
CDR3: CASSLGQSPYEQYF
DNA: TGCGCCAGCAGCCTCGGACAGAGTCCCTACGAGCAGTACTTC

D: -
length: 14
size: -
V: TRBV7-2
J: TRBJ1-1
CDR3: CASSVLGVNTEAFF
DNA: TGTGCCAGCAGCGTTCTCGGGGTAAACACTGAAGCTTTCTTT

D: -
length: 11
size: -
V: TRBV10-2
J: TRBJ2-1
CDR3: CASESPSKQFF
DNA: TGCGCCAGCGAATCCCCGTCCAAGCAGTTCTTC

D: TRBD1
length: 15
size: -
V: TRBV2
J: TRBJ1-2
CDR3: CASRPDTGGAYGYTF
DNA: TGTGCCAGCAGACCCGATACAGGGGGCGCATATGGCTACACCTTC